This TCR beta chain was sequenced for a study of Tregs in tolerant kidney transplant recipients. Study-level findings and limits: Expanding Tregs on activated donor B cells appeared to best identify donor-specific TCRbeta clones.

In the case of this clone: The antigen is unknown.

Sequencing was performed with immunoSEQ multiplex PCR; in TCRdb, only in-frame clones are kept and a portion is missing. Found here are 60,000 or so clones, 80% to 90% of them singletons; the top ten hold 2.1%. The V and J ends lost 2 bases and 6 bases, in that order; junction bases with no gene match: 10. Germline lookup yields CDR1 SGHRS and CDR2 YFSETQ. This CDR3 contains 16 residues. This chain connects TRBV5-1 to TRBJ2-1, with 8 bases aligning to TRBD1. This TCR was sampled from a human donor who received a combined kidney and bone marrow transplant. The source material was Tregs from blood, sampled before the transplant. For the CDR3, the DNA is TGCGCCAGCAGCTTCCCAAGTTGGACAGGGTCCAATGAGCAGTTCTTC. This encodes CASSFPSWTGSNEQFF.